The 18 T cell receptor beta chains below were found in one sample sequenced in a study of cytomegalovirus exposure and HLA in healthy donors. Amplification used 60 Vbeta primers and 13 Jbeta primers. Method: immunoSEQ multiplex PCR; TCRdb's copy keeps in-frame clones and lacks some. The sample includes 100,000 to 150,000 clones, around 82% of them seen just once. Sequencing was performed on PBMCs. These TCRs come from a woman in her thirties or forties in good health and CMV-seropositive.

The gene calls are TRBV5-1 and TRBJ2-1, with TRBD2 matching 12 bases. Trimming at V came to 3 bases and at J to 10 bases, leaving 11 bases not matched to a gene. This CDR3 comprises 16 residues. Germline-derived CDR1 and CDR2 are SGHRS and YFSETQ. CDR3 residues: CASSSVASGGAGEQFF. CDR3 in DNA: TGCGCCAGCAGCTCGGTGGCTAGCGGGGGGGCGGGCGAGCAGTTCTTC. The variable domain in full, with the rest retrieved from reference TRBV5-1 and TRBJ2-1, is KAGVTQTPRYLIKTRGQQVTLSCSPISGHRSVSWYQQTPGQGLQFLFEYFSETQRNKGNFPGRFSGRQFSNSRSEMNVSTLELGDSALYLCASSSVASGGAGEQFFGPGTRLTVL.

This rearrangement joins TRBV7-3 to TRBJ2-7, with TRBD2 matching 8 bases. This CDR3 has 13 amino acids. Germline trimming cut 5 bases from V and 4 bases from J; bases unmatched to any gene: 4. Germline assignment: CDR1 SGHTA and CDR2 FQGTGA. The CDR3 DNA follows: TGTGCCAGCAGCCCCCGCGGGGGGTACGAGCAGTACTTC. It specifies CASSPRGGYEQYF.

Remarks on this clone: The same CDR3 can be traced to other DNA sequences in this sample. CDR3 loop: CASSLFNGHTYEQYF. The CDR3 nucleotides are TGTGCCAGCAGCTTGTTTAACGGTCATACTTATGAGCAGTACTTC. The genes are TRBV5-4 and TRBJ2-7; no clear D gene. Per the germline V gene, CDR1 is SGHNT and CDR2 is YYREEE (reference sequence). The CDR3 loop spans 15 amino acids. Trimming removed 1 base from V and 7 bases from J, with 18 bases in between.

The rearrangement joins TRBV6-6 to TRBJ2-5, with D perhaps TRBD2 (5 bases). V lost 6 bases and J 4 bases, leaving 15 bases between the germline ends. This CDR3 has 14 residues. Germline V gene lookup returns CDR1 MNHNY and CDR2 SVGAGI (reference sequence). The CDR3 sequence is CASSHGVGRETQYF. The CDR3 DNA is TGTGCCAGCAGCCACGGGGTGGGTCGAGAGACCCAGTACTTC.

This clone was seen just once. The gene calls are TRBV9 and TRBJ2-5; 7 positions agree with TRBD2. J gave up 5 bases and V 3 bases, and 7 bases lay outside the gene matches. This CDR3 comprises 14 residues. From germline, CDR1 is SGDLS and CDR2 YYNGEE. The chain's CDR3 is CASSGEGVSETQYF. In DNA, the CDR3 is TGTGCCAGCAGCGGGGAGGGAGTTAGTGAGACCCAGTACTTC.

The gene calls are TRBV5-1 and TRBJ1-4; 10 nucleotides agree with TRBD1. CDR1 and CDR2 from the germline V gene are SGHRS and YFSETQ. V shed 4 bases and J 5 bases; nucleotides not matched to a gene: 2. This CDR3 contains 14 residues. As DNA, the CDR3 is TGCGCCAGCAGCATGACAGGGGGCAATGAAAAACTGTTTTTT. Residues: CASSMTGGNEKLFF.

The chain couples TRBV7-9 to TRBJ1-1; D is perhaps TRBD1 (5 bases). CDR3 size: 15 residues. V lost 6 bases, J lost 2 bases, and 16 bases lay in between. Germline assignment: CDR1 SEHNR and CDR2 FQNEAQ (reference sequence). CDR3 nucleotide sequence: TGTGCCAGCAGGGCGGGGGGTACGTTTAACACTGAAGCTTTCTTT. Its protein product is CASRAGGTFNTEAFF.

The chain recombines TRBV11-3 with TRBJ2-4; 12 bases agree with TRBD1. V gave up 4 bases and J gave up 3 bases; unmatched junction bases: 7. Germline V gene sequence: CDR1 SGHNT, CDR2 YENEEA. The CDR3 totals 17 residues. As DNA, the CDR3 is TGTGCCAGCAGCTCACCGGGACAGGGGGCGGTCAAAAACATTCAGTACTTC. It yields the protein CASSSPGQGAVKNIQYF.

The rearrangement links TRBV10-3 to TRBJ2-2; TRBD1 matches at 7 bases. The germline gives CDR1 ENHRY, CDR2 SYGVKD. The CDR3 spans 14 residues. Trimming cost V 6 bases and J 3 bases; bases outside gene matches: 4. DNA of the CDR3: TGTGCCATCAGCCAAGACAGGGACACCGGGGAGCTGTTTTTT. Translated, it gives CAISQDRDTGELFF.

J is TRBJ2-1 and V is TRBV7-2, with 9 bases aligning to TRBD2. CDR1 is SGHTA and CDR2 is FQGNSA in the germline V gene. The CDR3 covers 14 residues. V lost 0 bases and J lost 10; bases outside the gene matches: 4. CDR3 region: CASSLAGLASEQFF. CDR3 in DNA: TGTGCCAGCAGCTTAGCTGGACTAGCGAGCGAGCAGTTCTTC.

The gene calls are TRBV5-1 and TRBJ1-1, with D possibly matching TRBD1 (6 bases). V lost 0 bases to trimming and J lost 5 bases, with 11 bases between them. This CDR3 contains 14 residues. From germline, CDR1 is SGHRS and CDR2 YFSETQ. The CDR3 nucleotides read TGCGCCAGCAGCTTGGAAACAGGGACGACTGAAGCTTTCTTT. Translation gives CASSLETGTTEAFF.

The V and J genes are TRBV7-9 and TRBJ1-1; possibly TRBD1 for D (6 bases). Germline CDR1 SEHNR, CDR2 FQNEAQ (reference sequence). Between the trimmed V and J ends, which lost 3 bases and 6 bases, there was a span of 20 bases. This CDR3 comprises 16 residues. This chain's CDR3 is CASSFGTQGTRAEAFF. CDR3 DNA: TGTGCCAGCAGCTTTGGTACACAGGGCACGAGGGCTGAAGCTTTCTTT.

This clone occurred a few times. The gene calls are TRBV9 and TRBJ2-1; 11 bases agree with TRBD2. This CDR3 spans 16 amino acids. Looked up from germline, CDR1 is SGDLS and CDR2 is YYNGEE. V dropped 4 bases and J dropped 5; count of bases not matched to a gene: 8. The CDR3 spells CASSLSTSGIDNEQFF. The CDR3 bases are TGTGCCAGCAGCCTCTCGACTAGCGGGATCGACAATGAGCAGTTCTTC. The full variable domain, rest sourced from reference TRBV9 and TRBJ2-1, is DSGVTQTPKHLITATGQRVTLRCSPRSGDLSVYWYQQSLDQGLQFLIQYYNGEERAKGNILERFSAQQFPDLHSELNLSSLELGDSALYFCASSLSTSGIDNEQFFGPGTRLTVL.

The chain uses TRBV25-1 and TRBJ2-3; 8 nucleotides match TRBD2. The germline V gene encodes CDR1 MGHDK and CDR2 SYGVNS. V lost 6 bases to trimming and J lost 6 bases; unmatched junction nucleotides: 11. CDR3 size: 15 residues. The CDR3, as DNA: TGTGCCAGCAGCTTGCCGGGGCGGGGGGCCGATACGCAGTATTTT. It codes for CASSLPGRGADTQYF. The full variable domain, in which reference TRBV25-1 and TRBJ2-3 provide the parts outside the CDR3, is EADIYQTPRYLVIGTGKKITLECSQTMGHDKMYWYQQDPGMELHLIHYSYGVNSTEKGDLSSESTVSRIRTEHFPLTLESARPSHTSQYLCASSLPGRGADTQYFGPGTRLTVL.

This clone was seen a single time. V and J are TRBV18 and TRBJ2-1; D is possibly TRBD2 (6 bases). The CDR3 loop spans 16 amino acids. The V gene lost 1 base and the J gene lost 2 bases, with 12 bases spanning the gap. CDR1 is KGHSH and CDR2 is LQKENI in the germline V gene. CDR3 residues: CASSPLYPGAYNEQFF. Written as DNA, the CDR3 is TGTGCCAGCTCACCACTCTACCCGGGGGCCTACAATGAGCAGTTCTTC.

V is TRBV5-8 and J is TRBJ2-1; TRBD2 aligns across 11 bases. V shed 0 bases, J shed 0 bases, and the junction held 5 bases outside the gene matches. Germline values: CDR1 SGHTS, CDR2 YDEGEE. This CDR3 is 18 amino acids long. The CDR3 here is CASSLGLAGGRSYNEQFF. The CDR3 nucleotides read TGTGCCAGCAGCTTGGGTCTAGCGGGAGGCCGCTCCTACAATGAGCAGTTCTTC.

This sequence joins TRBV19 and TRBJ2-4, with TRBD1 matching over 8 bases. The J segment lost 7 bases and the V segment lost 5 bases, leaving 19 bases of the junction unmatched. CDR3 length: 18 amino acids. Germline V gene lookup returns CDR1 LNHDA and CDR2 SQIVND (reference sequence). DNA of the CDR3: TGTGCCAGTAGTCCGCGTGGTTGGACAGGGTCCGGAGGGAACATTCAGTACTTC. Translated, it gives CASSPRGWTGSGGNIQYF.

The genes are TRBV6-5 and TRBJ2-3; a possible D gene is TRBD1 (6 bases). CDR3 length: 15 residues. V gave up 6 bases and J gave up 0 bases, with 13 bases separating them. Germline V gives CDR1 MNHEY, CDR2 SVGAGI. The CDR3 here is CASSRGTPSTDTQYF. The DNA of the CDR3 is TGTGCCAGCAGCAGGGGTACCCCTAGCACAGATACGCAGTATTTT.